This T cell receptor (beta chain) was found in a study of blood T cell repertoires in COVID-19. Study-level information: Collection of acute and convalescent COVID-19 samples took place in the United States, Italy and Spain. The cDNA or gDNA used as material had been derived from T cells, B-cell-depleted T cells, or PBMCs.

Seattle-derived patients entered the study during active infection and were followed longitudinally. Per the study methods: The authors estimated nucleated cell counts from reference gene primer amplification. The assay was immunoSEQ multiplex PCR, and TCRdb's table has in-frame clones only and misses some. The D gene and trimming were derived from the DNA, and the V and J assignments and clone size from that table. This repertoire shows under 95,000 clones, about 82% found once; its top ten account for around a tenth. Material for sequencing was peripheral blood. This clonotype was sampled from a man in his fifties with COVID-19, enrolled during active disease.

The CDR3 nucleotides are TGTGCCAGCAGCACTACTAGCGGGAGGGAGTCAGATACGCAGTATTTT. Translation: CASSTTSGRESDTQYF. The genes are TRBV5-4 and TRBJ2-3; TRBD2 matches at 13 bases. The J segment lost 4 bases and the V segment lost 4 bases, leaving 6 bases of the junction unmatched. The length of the CDR3 is 16 residues. CDR1 is SGHNT and CDR2 is YYREEE in the germline V gene (reference sequence).